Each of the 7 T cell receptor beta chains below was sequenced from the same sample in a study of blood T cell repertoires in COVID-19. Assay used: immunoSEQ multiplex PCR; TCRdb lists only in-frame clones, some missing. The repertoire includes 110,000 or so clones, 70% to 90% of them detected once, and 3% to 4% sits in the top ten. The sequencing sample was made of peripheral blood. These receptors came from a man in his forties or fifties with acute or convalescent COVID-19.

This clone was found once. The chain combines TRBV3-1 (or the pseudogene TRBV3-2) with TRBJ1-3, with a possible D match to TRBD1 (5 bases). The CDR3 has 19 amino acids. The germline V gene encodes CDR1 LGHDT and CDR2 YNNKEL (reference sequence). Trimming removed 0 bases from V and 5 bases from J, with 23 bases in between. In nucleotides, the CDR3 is TGTGCCAGCAGCCAAGACCGAAAGGGGACGTGGAGGGAGAGAAACACCATATATTTT. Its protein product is CASSQDRKGTWRERNTIYF.

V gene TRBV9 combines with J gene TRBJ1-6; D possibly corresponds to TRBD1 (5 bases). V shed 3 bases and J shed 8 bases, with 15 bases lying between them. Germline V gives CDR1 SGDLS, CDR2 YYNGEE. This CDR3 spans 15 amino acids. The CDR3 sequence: CASSARLGVYSPLHF. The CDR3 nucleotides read TGTGCCAGCAGCGCACGTCTAGGGGTTTATTCACCCCTCCACTTT.

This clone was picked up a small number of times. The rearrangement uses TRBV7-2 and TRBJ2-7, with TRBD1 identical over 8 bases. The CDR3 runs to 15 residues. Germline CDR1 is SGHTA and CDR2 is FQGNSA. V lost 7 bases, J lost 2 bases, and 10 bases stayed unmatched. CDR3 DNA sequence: TGTGCCAGCACCCCTCTCGGGACAGGTACCTACGAGCAGTACTTC. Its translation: CASTPLGTGTYEQYF.

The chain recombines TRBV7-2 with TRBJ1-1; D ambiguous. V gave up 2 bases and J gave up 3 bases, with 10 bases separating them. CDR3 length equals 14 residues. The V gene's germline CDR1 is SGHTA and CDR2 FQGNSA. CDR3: CASSLFGVYTEAFF. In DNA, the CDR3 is TGTGCCAGCAGCTTATTTGGAGTATACACTGAAGCTTTCTTT. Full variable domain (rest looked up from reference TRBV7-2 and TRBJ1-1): GAGVSQSPSNKVTEKGKDVELRCDPISGHTALYWYRQSLGQGLEFLIYFQGNSAPDKSGLPSDRFSAERTGGSVSTLTIQRTQQEDSAVYLCASSLFGVYTEAFFGQGTRLTVV.

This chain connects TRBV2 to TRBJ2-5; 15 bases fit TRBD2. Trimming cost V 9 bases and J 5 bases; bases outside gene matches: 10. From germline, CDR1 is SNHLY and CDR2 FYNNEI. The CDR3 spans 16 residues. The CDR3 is CASQPGLAGGLETQYF. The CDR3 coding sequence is TGTGCCAGTCAGCCGGGACTAGCGGGGGGATTGGAGACCCAGTACTTC.

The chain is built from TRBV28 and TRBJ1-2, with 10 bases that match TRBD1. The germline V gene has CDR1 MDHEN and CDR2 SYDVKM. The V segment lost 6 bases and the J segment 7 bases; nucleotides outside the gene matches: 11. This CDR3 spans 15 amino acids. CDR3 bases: TGTGCCAGCAGGATGGCCTTGACAGGGGGCCTTGGCTACACCTTC. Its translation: CASRMALTGGLGYTF.

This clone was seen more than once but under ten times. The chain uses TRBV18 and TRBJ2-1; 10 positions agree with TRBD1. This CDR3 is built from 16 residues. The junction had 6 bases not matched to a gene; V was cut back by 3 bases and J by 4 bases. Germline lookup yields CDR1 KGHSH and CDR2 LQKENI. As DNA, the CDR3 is TGTGCCAGCTCACCCTCGGGACAGGGGCCTTACAATGAGCAGTTCTTC. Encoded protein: CASSPSGQGPYNEQFF.